This T cell receptor beta chain is drawn from a study of CXCR3-negative and CXCR3-positive naive CD8 T cells. Study summary: Cumulative TRB read yield was roughly 150 million, averaging about 1.5 +/- 0.3 million per library. Findings and limits, study-wide: CXCR3-positive naive cells carried more hydrophobic TRB CDR3s than CXCR3-negative naive cells did. Similar TRBV-TRBJ gene usage was seen in naive CXCR3-negative and CXCR3-positive cells, but not in memory cells. Both naive subsets showed comparably high diversity, and memory CD8+ cells showed much lower diversity.

In the case of this clonotype: The antigen is unknown.

The authors prepared UMI-labeled TRB cDNA libraries by 5' RACE. TCRdb reprocessed the 5' RACE reads; each CDR3 protein has one entry and no DNA is given. The sample includes 130,000 to 150,000 distinct CDR3 sequences. CDR3 size: 15 residues. This clonotype was sampled from a human donor in good health. Some clones in this sample may be carry-over from other donors' samples. Input material: naive CXCR3+ CD8+ T cells from blood. Noted subset: CD45RO-CCR7+CD27+CD95- naive CD8+ T cells expressing CXCR3 (TNR3+). V usage is TRBV12-3 or TRBV12-4 and J usage is TRBJ2-1; the TCRdb call, TRBD1, lacks DNA for checking. CDR3 region: CASSGTGGSYNEQFF.